Below are 20 T cell receptor beta chains sequenced from a single sample in a study of OX40 agonist ivuxolimab in advanced cancers. Sequencing used immunoSEQ multiplex PCR; TCRdb keeps in-frame clones, though not all of them. The data show around 41,000 clones, 85% to 90% seen once. The starting material was CD4+ or CD8+ T cells sorted from blood, obtained in a trial of the OX40 agonist ivuxolimab. The receptors originated from an adult with an advanced solid tumor such as melanoma, head and neck, liver or kidney cancer.

V gene TRBV7-9 combines with J gene TRBJ2-7, with D perhaps TRBD1 (6 bases). The CDR3 runs 16 residues. The germline V gene encodes CDR1 SEHNR and CDR2 FQNEAQ (reference sequence). Trimming shortened V by 1 base and J by 3 bases, and 16 bases separated the two germline ends. The CDR3 loop is CASSLEGVRTLYEQYF. CDR3 bases: TGTGCCAGCAGCTTAGAGGGGGTTCGGACCCTCTACGAGCAGTACTTC.

V and J are TRBV28 and TRBJ1-2; 8 bases align to TRBD1. Germline V CDR1 and CDR2: MDHEN, SYDVKM. The CDR3 is 14 residues long. Trimming cost V 3 bases and J 3 bases; bases outside gene matches: 3. CDR3 DNA sequence: TGTGCCAGCAGTTTCGGACAGGGCCACTATGGCTACACCTTC. Its translation: CASSFGQGHYGYTF.

The chain uses TRBV5-1 and TRBJ2-7; D unclear. The CDR3 is made up of 14 amino acids. In germline, CDR1 is SGHRS, CDR2 YFSETQ. V gave up 4 bases and J gave up 2 bases, with 13 bases separating them. This CDR3 reads CASSPLDGAYEQYF. The CDR3, as DNA: TGCGCCAGCAGCCCCCTGGACGGAGCCTACGAGCAGTACTTC.

The rearrangement uses TRBV19 and TRBJ2-1; D might be TRBD2 (6 bases). CDR3 length: 16 residues. CDR1 is LNHDA, CDR2 SQIVND, per germline (reference sequence). Trimming removed 7 bases at V and 0 bases at J, with 16 bases between. CDR3 in amino acids: CASTPRGGISYNEQFF. DNA for the CDR3: TGTGCCAGTACCCCCCGCGGAGGGATCTCCTACAATGAGCAGTTCTTC.

The rearrangement links TRBV4-2 to TRBJ2-3, with unresolved D. The CDR3 extends over 18 amino acids. Trimming took 0 bases from V and 0 from J, leaving 16 bases between them. Germline V lookup: CDR1 LGHNA, CDR2 YNFKEQ. Here the CDR3 reads CASSQDDLPASSTDTQYF. DNA of the CDR3: TGTGCCAGCAGCCAAGATGATCTTCCGGCGTCTAGCACAGATACGCAGTATTTT.

The CDR3 nucleotides read TGTGCCAGCAGCGTAGAGTACAAAGGTTACACTGAAGCTTTCTTT. Its translation: CASSVEYKGYTEAFF. This chain links TRBV9 with TRBJ1-1, with no clear D. This CDR3 spans 15 amino acids. The V gene lost 0 bases and the J gene lost 3 bases, with 12 bases spanning the gap. Germline values: CDR1 SGDLS, CDR2 YYNGEE.

This chain joins TRBV10-3 and TRBJ1-4; 11 positions match TRBD1. V trimming: 9 bases; J trimming: 7 bases; junction bases outside the gene matches: 7. The CDR3 loop spans 14 amino acids. Germline V gene lookup returns CDR1 ENHRY and CDR2 SYGVKD. The CDR3: CAIAGQGAGEKLFF. The CDR3 coding sequence is TGTGCCATAGCCGGACAGGGGGCAGGTGAAAAACTGTTTTTT.

This clone was seen a single time. The chain is built from TRBV2 and TRBJ2-3; 7 nucleotides line up with TRBD2. J gave up 6 bases and V 1 base, and 4 bases lay outside the gene matches. From germline, CDR1 is SNHLY and CDR2 FYNNEI. The CDR3 contains 14 residues. CDR3 sequence: CASSEDGRIDTQYF. Written as DNA, the CDR3 is TGTGCCAGCAGTGAAGACGGGAGGATCGATACGCAGTATTTT.

This sequence joins TRBV5-4 and TRBJ2-3; 13 bases map to TRBD2. Germline V lookup: CDR1 SGHNT, CDR2 YYREEE (reference sequence). V was pared by 4 bases and J by 3 bases, with 11 bases of the junction left unmatched. The CDR3 is 18 residues long. CDR3 residues: CASSNDLLAGGSTDTQYF. CDR3 bases: TGTGCCAGCAGCAACGATTTACTAGCGGGAGGGAGTACAGATACGCAGTATTTT.

The chain uses TRBV5-1 and TRBJ2-5; weak D call: TRBD2 (6 bases). V dropped 0 bases and J dropped 4 bases, with 10 bases sitting between them. This CDR3 region has 14 residues. Germline assignment: CDR1 SGHRS and CDR2 YFSETQ. The CDR3 region is CASSLAGVGETQYF. The CDR3 region has the DNA TGCGCCAGCAGCTTGGCGGGGGTGGGAGAGACCCAGTACTTC.

The J gene is TRBJ2-7, the V gene TRBV5-6; maybe TRBD1 (6 bases). V gave up 6 bases and J gave up 5 bases, with 21 bases separating them. Germline CDR1 reads SGHDT; CDR2 reads YYEEEE. The CDR3 is 15 residues long. The CDR3 protein is CASTVKGVPIDEQYF. CDR3 nucleotides: TGTGCCAGCACCGTAAAGGGGGTACCCATAGACGAGCAGTACTTC.

The chain couples TRBV27 to TRBJ2-1; 10 bases are a match to TRBD2. The germline V gene has CDR1 MNHEY and CDR2 SMNVEV (reference sequence). The CDR3 consists of 18 residues. Trimming removed 4 bases from V and 0 bases from J; junction bases left unmatched: 9. CDR3 DNA: TGTGCCAGCAGTTATCGGACTAGCGGAGGGAGCTCCTACAATGAGCAGTTCTTC. Translation: CASSYRTSGGSSYNEQFF.

This clone was seen a single time. The chain is built from TRBV6-1 and TRBJ2-7; maybe TRBD2 (6 bases). Germline CDR1 and CDR2: MNHNS and SASEGT. Trimming shortened V by 4 bases and J by 2 bases, and 12 bases separated the two germline ends. This CDR3 has 14 residues. In DNA form, the CDR3 reads TGTGCCAGCAGTGTAATAGCGGATACCTACGAGCAGTACTTC. This gives the protein CASSVIADTYEQYF.

The CDR3 region is CASSDGQGSGYTF. The CDR3 nucleotides are TGTGCCAGCAGCGATGGACAGGGCTCTGGCTACACCTTC. The genes are TRBV6-5 and TRBJ1-2; 8 nucleotides agree with TRBD1. The CDR3 runs 13 residues. CDR1 is MNHEY, CDR2 SVGAGI, per germline. J lost 7 bases, V lost 6 bases, and 7 bases had no gene match.

The chain employs TRBV18 and TRBJ1-2; D is uncertain. V was clipped by 0 bases and J by 0 bases, with 5 bases between them. CDR1 and CDR2 from the germline V gene are KGHSH and LQKENI. This CDR3 has 14 residues. The CDR3 DNA sequence: TGTGCCAGCTCACCACCTGCAGCTAACTATGGCTACACCTTC. It translates to CASSPPAANYGYTF. The variable domain in full, with the rest retrieved from reference TRBV18 and TRBJ1-2, is NAGVMQNPRHLVRRRGQEARLRCSPMKGHSHVYWYRQLPEEGLKFMVYLQKENIIDESGMPKERFSAEFPKEGPSILRIQQVVRGDSAAYFCASSPPAANYGYTFGSGTRLTVV.

This chain joins TRBV28 and TRBJ1-3; D is undetermined. The V gene's germline CDR1 is MDHEN and CDR2 SYDVKM. V was trimmed by 2 bases and J by 8 bases, leaving 10 bases between them. The length of the CDR3 is 13 residues. CDR3 sequence (DNA): TGTGCCAGCAGTTTAATCATGGTGGACACCATATATTTT. As protein: CASSLIMVDTIYF.

This clone was seen a handful of times. The rearrangement uses TRBV6-5 and TRBJ1-2; weak D call: TRBD1 (5 bases). This CDR3 contains 15 residues. Germline V gene sequence: CDR1 MNHEY, CDR2 SVGAGI. The V gene lost 0 bases and the J gene lost 4 bases, with 12 bases spanning the gap. For the CDR3, the DNA is TGTGCCAGCAGTTACTCGGGGGGAGGGAGCTATGGCTACACCTTC. This sequence encodes CASSYSGGGSYGYTF.

This chain links TRBV6-5 with TRBJ2-2, with D perhaps TRBD1 or TRBD2 (5 bases each). Germline CDR1 is MNHEY and CDR2 is SVGAGI. With 6 bases removed from V and 2 bases from J, the gap between germline ends came to 10 bases. This CDR3 spans 14 amino acids. CDR3 nucleotides: TGTGCCAGCAGGGGGGATTCCAACACCGGGGAGCTGTTTTTT. It encodes CASRGDSNTGELFF.

J is TRBJ2-3 and V is TRBV27, with 9 bases matching TRBD1. V was pared by 1 base and J by 2 bases, with 7 bases of the junction left unmatched. The CDR3 has 17 residues. Per germline, CDR1 MNHEY and CDR2 SMNVEV (reference sequence). CDR3 amino acids: CASSLLKGTGTTDTQYF. The CDR3 DNA follows: TGTGCCAGCAGTTTATTGAAAGGGACAGGGACCACAGATACGCAGTATTTT.

The chain combines TRBV30 with TRBJ1-2; 8 bases fit TRBD1. Germline V gives CDR1 GTSNPN, CDR2 SVGIG (reference sequence). V shed 3 bases and J 0 bases; nucleotides not matched to a gene: 3. This CDR3 contains 14 residues. Here the CDR3 DNA reads TGTGCCTGGAGGGGACAGGCCCCTAACTATGGCTACACCTTC. Its translation is CAWRGQAPNYGYTF.